The next 9 T cell receptor beta chains were all read from a single sample in a study of T cell responses to AZD1222 COVID-19 vaccine. The repertoire was sequenced with immunoSEQ multiplex PCR; TCRdb's copy has only in-frame clones and lacks some. The table has 120,000 to 150,000 clones, under 95% seen once. This specimen was peripheral blood, taken on day 0 of MenACWY control vaccination. These receptors all stem from an adult in good health.

This chain connects TRBV18 to TRBJ2-1; 7 nucleotides line up with TRBD1. Germline V gene data show CDR1 as KGHSH and CDR2 as LQKENI. J was trimmed by 12 bases and V by 1 base; bases with no gene match: 15. This CDR3 region has 16 residues. The CDR3 nucleotides read TGTGCCAGCTCACCACGGGCAGGGGGTAGTAGAATGGGGCAGTTCTTC. This codes for CASSPRAGGSRMGQFF.

The chain uses TRBV18 and TRBJ2-1; TRBD1 is a possible D gene (5 bases). This CDR3 has 14 residues. V shed 3 bases and J shed 8 bases, with 14 bases lying between them. From germline, CDR1 is KGHSH and CDR2 LQKENI. The CDR3 nucleotides read TGTGCCAGCTCACCCATGTTTGGGGCCTATGAGCAGTTCTTC. Translated: CASSPMFGAYEQFF.

The rearrangement uses TRBV11-2 and TRBJ1-5, with TRBD1 as a possible D gene (6 bases). Trimming shortened V by 5 bases and J by 7 bases, and 15 bases separated the two germline ends. This CDR3 has 14 amino acids. Germline CDR1 reads SGHAT; CDR2 reads FQNNGV. The CDR3 here is CASSRGADRQPQHF. CDR3 DNA sequence: TGTGCCAGCAGCCGGGGGGCGGACCGGCAGCCCCAGCATTTT.

The CDR3 region has the DNA TGTGCCAGCAGCCCCTTCCGCGGGGTTGGAAACACCATATATTTT. Protein product: CASSPFRGVGNTIYF. The gene calls are TRBV7-9 and TRBJ1-3; no firm D call. The V end lost 5 bases, the J end lost 3 bases, and 14 bases lay between the germline ends. This CDR3 has 15 amino acids. CDR1 is SEHNR, CDR2 FQNEAQ, per germline (reference sequence).

J is TRBJ2-7 and V is TRBV2, with a tentative D call TRBD1 (5 bases). Trimming cost V 5 bases and J 3 bases, with 11 bases left between them. CDR3 length: 13 residues. Germline CDR1 and CDR2: SNHLY and FYNNEI. The DNA of the CDR3 is TGTGCCAGCAGTCGGAGCCAGGGCTACGAGCAGTACTTC. Its protein is CASSRSQGYEQYF.

CDR3 DNA: TGTGCCAGCAGCTTAGGTCAGTGGGGAGACTACGAGCAGTACTTC. Its protein product is CASSLGQWGDYEQYF. The rearrangement links TRBV7-9 to TRBJ2-7; a weak D match, TRBD2 (5 bases). Germline CDR1 SEHNR, CDR2 FQNEAQ (reference sequence). V lost 1 base and J lost 3, with 13 bases in between. The CDR3 covers 15 residues.

The chain couples TRBV9 to TRBJ2-1, with D possibly being TRBD1 (6 bases). V gave up 2 bases and J gave up 4 bases, with 10 bases separating them. This CDR3 contains 14 residues. The germline gives CDR1 SGDLS, CDR2 YYNGEE. The CDR3 here is CASSVKGEYNEQFF. DNA for the CDR3: TGTGCCAGCAGCGTGAAGGGGGAGTACAATGAGCAGTTCTTC.

This rearrangement joins TRBV19 to TRBJ2-7; D not resolved. The length of the CDR3 is 14 residues. V gave up 1 base and J gave up 3 bases, with 10 bases separating them. Germline loops: CDR1 LNHDA, CDR2 SQIVND (reference sequence). CDR3 coding DNA: TGTGCCAGTAGTATAGCGAGCGCGTACTACGAGCAGTACTTC. This gives the protein CASSIASAYYEQYF.

This clone was seen more than once but under ten times. Other nucleotide sequences in the sample specify the same CDR3. The rearrangement joins TRBV12-3 or TRBV12-4 to TRBJ2-5, with 7 bases aligning to TRBD1. Trimming at V came to 2 bases and at J to 5 bases, leaving 2 bases not matched to a gene. The CDR3 loop spans 13 amino acids. In nucleotides, the CDR3 is TGTGCCAGCAGTTTAAGGGGGCAGGAGACCCAGTACTTC. It is translated as CASSLRGQETQYF.